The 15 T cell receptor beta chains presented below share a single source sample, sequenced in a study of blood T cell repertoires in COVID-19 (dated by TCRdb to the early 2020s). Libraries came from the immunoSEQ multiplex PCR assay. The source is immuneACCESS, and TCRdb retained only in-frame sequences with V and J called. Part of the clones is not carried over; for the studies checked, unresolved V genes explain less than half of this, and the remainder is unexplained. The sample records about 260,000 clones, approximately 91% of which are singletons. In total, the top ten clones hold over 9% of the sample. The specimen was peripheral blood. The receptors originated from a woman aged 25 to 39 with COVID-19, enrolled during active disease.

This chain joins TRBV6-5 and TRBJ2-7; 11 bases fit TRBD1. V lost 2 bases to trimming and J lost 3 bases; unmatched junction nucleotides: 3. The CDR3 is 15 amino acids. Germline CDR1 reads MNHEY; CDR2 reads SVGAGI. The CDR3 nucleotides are TGTGCCAGCAGTTACACCGGGACAGGGGGCTACGAGCAGTACTTC. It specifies CASSYTGTGGYEQYF.

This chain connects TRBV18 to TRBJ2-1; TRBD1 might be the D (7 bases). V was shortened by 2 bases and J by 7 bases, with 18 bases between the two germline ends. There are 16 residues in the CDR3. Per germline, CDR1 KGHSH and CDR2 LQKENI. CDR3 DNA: TGTGCCAGCTCACCAAACGGAGGGTCGACAGGGAATGAGCAGTTCTTC. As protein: CASSPNGGSTGNEQFF.

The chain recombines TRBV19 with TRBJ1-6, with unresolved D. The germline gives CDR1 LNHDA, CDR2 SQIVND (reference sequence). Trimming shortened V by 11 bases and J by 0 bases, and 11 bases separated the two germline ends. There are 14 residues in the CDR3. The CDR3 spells CAGTRSSYNSPLHF. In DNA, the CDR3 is TGTGCCGGTACACGGAGCTCCTATAATTCACCCCTCCACTTT.

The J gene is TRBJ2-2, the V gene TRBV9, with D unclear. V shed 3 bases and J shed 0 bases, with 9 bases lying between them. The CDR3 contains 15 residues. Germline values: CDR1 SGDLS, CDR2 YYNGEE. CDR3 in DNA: TGTGCCAGCAGCGCACGAGAGACGAACACCGGGGAGCTGTTTTTT. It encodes CASSARETNTGELFF. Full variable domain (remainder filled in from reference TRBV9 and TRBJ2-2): DSGVTQTPKHLITATGQRVTLRCSPRSGDLSVYWYQQSLDQGLQFLIQYYNGEERAKGNILERFSAQQFPDLHSELNLSSLELGDSALYFCASSARETNTGELFFGEGSRLTVL.

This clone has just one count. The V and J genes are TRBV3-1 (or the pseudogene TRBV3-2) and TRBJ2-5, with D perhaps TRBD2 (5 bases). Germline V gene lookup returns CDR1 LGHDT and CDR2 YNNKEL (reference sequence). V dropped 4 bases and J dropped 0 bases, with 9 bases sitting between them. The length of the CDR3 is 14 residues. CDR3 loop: CASSPDSNQETQYF. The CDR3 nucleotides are TGTGCCAGCAGCCCGGACTCTAACCAAGAGACCCAGTACTTC.

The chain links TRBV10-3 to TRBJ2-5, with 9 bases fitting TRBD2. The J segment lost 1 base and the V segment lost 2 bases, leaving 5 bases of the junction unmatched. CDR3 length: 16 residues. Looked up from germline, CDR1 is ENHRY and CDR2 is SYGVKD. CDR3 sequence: CAISEGAGGPQETQYF. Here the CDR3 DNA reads TGTGCCATCAGTGAGGGGGCGGGAGGGCCCCAAGAGACCCAGTACTTC.

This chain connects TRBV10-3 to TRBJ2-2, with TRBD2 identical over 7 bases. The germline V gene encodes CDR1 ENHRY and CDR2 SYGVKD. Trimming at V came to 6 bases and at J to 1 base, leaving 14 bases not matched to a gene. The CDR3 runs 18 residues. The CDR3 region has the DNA TGTGCCATCAGCCGGCGGGGCGGGAGAGGGGAGAACACCGGGGAGCTGTTTTTT. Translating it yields CAISRRGGRGENTGELFF.

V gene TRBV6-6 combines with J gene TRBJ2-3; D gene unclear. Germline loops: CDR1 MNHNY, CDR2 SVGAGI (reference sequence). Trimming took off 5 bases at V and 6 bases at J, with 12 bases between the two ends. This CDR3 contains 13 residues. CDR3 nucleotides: TGTGCCAGCAGTCGATCTTCTGCGGATACGCAGTATTTT. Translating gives CASSRSSADTQYF.

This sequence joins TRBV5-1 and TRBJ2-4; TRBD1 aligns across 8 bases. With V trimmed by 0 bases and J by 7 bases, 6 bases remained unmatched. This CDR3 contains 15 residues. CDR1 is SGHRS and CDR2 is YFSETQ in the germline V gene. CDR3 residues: CASSLGQGWLNIQYF. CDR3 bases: TGCGCCAGCAGCTTGGGACAGGGGTGGTTGAACATTCAGTACTTC.

The DNA of the CDR3 is TGTGCCAGCTCACCGCGACAGGGGCTTCCGTTCTTC. Protein sequence: CASSPRQGLPFF. This chain joins TRBV18 and TRBJ2-1; 8 bases line up with TRBD1. The trim removed 3 bases at V and 15 bases at J, leaving 7 bases unmatched. The CDR3 is 12 residues long. CDR1 and CDR2 (germline): KGHSH, LQKENI.

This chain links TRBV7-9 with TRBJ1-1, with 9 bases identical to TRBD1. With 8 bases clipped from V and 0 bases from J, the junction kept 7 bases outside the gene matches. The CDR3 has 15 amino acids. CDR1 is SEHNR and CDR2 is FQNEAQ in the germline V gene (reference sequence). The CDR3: CASRDRVGMNTEAFF. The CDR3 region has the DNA TGTGCCAGCCGGGACAGGGTGGGGATGAACACTGAAGCTTTCTTT.

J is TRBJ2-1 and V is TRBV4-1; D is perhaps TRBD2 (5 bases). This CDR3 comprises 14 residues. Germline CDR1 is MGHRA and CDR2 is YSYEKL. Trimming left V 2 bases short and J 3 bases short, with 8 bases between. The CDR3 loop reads CASSQRTGYNEQFF. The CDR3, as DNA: TGCGCCAGCAGCCAAAGGACTGGCTACAATGAGCAGTTCTTC.

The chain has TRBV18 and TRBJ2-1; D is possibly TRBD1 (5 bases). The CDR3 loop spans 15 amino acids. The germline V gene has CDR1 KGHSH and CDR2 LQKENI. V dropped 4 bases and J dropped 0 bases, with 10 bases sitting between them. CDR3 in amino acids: CASSLRQPSYNEQFF. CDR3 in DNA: TGTGCCAGCTCACTTAGACAGCCCTCCTACAATGAGCAGTTCTTC.

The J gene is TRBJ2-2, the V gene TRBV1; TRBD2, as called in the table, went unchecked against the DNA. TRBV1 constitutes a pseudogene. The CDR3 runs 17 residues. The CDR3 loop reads CTSSQAPMGGNTGELFF. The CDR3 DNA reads TGCACCAGCAGCCAAGCTCCAATGGGAGGCAACACCGGGGAGCTGTTTTTT.

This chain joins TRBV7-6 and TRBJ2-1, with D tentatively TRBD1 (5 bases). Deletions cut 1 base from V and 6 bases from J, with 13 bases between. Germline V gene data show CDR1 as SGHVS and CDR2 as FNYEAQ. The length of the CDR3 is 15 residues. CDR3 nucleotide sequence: TGTGCCAGCAGCTTAGAAGGGCAGGGTAGCAATGAGCAGTTCTTC. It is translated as CASSLEGQGSNEQFF.